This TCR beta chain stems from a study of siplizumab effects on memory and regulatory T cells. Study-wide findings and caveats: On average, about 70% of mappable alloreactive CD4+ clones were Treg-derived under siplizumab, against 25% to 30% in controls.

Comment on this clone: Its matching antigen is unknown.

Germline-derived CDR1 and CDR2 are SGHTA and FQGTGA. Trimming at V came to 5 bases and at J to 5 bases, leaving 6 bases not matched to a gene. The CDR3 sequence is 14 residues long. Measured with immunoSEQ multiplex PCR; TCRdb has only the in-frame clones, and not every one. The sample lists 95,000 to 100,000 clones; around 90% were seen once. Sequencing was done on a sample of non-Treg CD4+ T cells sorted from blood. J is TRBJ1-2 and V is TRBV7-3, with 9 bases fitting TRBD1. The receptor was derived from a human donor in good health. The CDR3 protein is CASSPEDRGYGYTF. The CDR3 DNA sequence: TGTGCCAGCAGCCCGGAGGACAGGGGATATGGCTACACCTTC.